This TCR beta chain was retrieved from a study of blood T cell repertoires in COVID-19. For the study at large: Sources were T cells, B-cell-depleted T cells, or PBMCs; the material itself was cDNA or gDNA.

Only in-frame clones appear in the TCRdb table, and some are missing; sequencing was by immunoSEQ multiplex PCR. In the table there are roughly 160,000 clones, roughly 93% of which are singletons. Seattle cases were enrolled at active infection and followed longitudinally. Trimming cost V 2 bases and J 4 bases; bases outside gene matches: 6. The CDR3 covers 16 residues. Germline lookup yields CDR1 SGHTA and CDR2 FQGTGA. Material: peripheral blood. The clonotype originates from a man aged 18 to 29 with COVID-19, enrolled during active disease. V gene TRBV7-3 combines with J gene TRBJ2-1; 9 nucleotides line up with TRBD2. For the CDR3, the DNA is TGTGCCAGCAGCTTAGGTATAGCGGGGGCATACAATGAGCAGTTCTTC. Amino acid sequence: CASSLGIAGAYNEQFF.